This T cell receptor beta chain comes out of a study of T cells in Graves' hyperthyroidism and ophthalmopathy. Whole-study context: Blood from the periphery was taken at initial diagnosis, before any treatment.

This CDR3 region has 14 residues. V was cut by 3 bases and J by 5 bases, with 11 bases left in between. Amplified regions were TCR beta CDR3 sequences from RNA transcripts. The TCR CDR3 was amplified in a first-round RT-PCR using the HTBI primer set. MiXCR, applied by TCRdb to the multiplex PCR reads, yields one record per CDR3 protein. The table has 250,000 to 300,000 distinct CDR3 sequences, roughly 19% seen once. The diagnoses drew upon clinical symptoms, serum thyroxine and TRAb, thyroid ultrasound and orbital computed tomography. Overall study findings and caveats: Blood samples included most of the expanded thyroid clonotypes exceeding 0.001. Median prediction lead before ophthalmopathy onset was about 6.5 months with the model.

On this clonotype: Antigen specificity is unknown.

This clonotype was sampled from a man over 45 with Graves' ophthalmopathy. This chain uses TRBV12-3 or TRBV12-4 with TRBJ2-1; a possible D gene is TRBD2 (5 bases). The sequenced sample consisted of blood. DNA of the CDR3: TGTGCCAGCAGTTTGGAGACTATTCACAATGAGCAGTTCTTC. Amino acids: CASSLETIHNEQFF.